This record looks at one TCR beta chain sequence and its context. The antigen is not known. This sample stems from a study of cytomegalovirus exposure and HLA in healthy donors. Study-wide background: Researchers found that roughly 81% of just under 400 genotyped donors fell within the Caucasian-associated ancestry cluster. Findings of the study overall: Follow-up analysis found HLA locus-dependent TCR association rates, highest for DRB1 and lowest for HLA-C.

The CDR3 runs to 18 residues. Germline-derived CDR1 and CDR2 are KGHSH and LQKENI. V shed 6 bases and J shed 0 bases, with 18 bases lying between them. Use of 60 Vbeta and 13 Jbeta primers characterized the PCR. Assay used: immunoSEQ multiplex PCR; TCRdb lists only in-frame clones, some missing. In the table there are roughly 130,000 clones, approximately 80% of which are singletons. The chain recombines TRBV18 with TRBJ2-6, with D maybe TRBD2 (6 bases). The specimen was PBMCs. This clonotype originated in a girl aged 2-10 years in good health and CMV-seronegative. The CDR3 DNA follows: TGTGCCAGCTCTCCCCCGGGACTCTCTTTCTCTGGGGCCAACGTCCTGACTTTC. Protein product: CASSPPGLSFSGANVLTF.